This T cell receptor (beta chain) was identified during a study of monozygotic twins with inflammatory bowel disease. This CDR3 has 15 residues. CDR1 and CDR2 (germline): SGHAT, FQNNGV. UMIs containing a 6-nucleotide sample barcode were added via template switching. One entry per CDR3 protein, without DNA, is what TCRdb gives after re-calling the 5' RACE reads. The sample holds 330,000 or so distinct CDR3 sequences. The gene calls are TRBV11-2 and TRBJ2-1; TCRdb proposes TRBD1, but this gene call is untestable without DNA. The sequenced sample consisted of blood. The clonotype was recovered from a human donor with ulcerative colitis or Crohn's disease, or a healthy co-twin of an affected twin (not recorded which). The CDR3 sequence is CASSLGWQGVNEQFF.